The sequence of this T cell receptor (beta chain) was determined in a study of identical twins. The V gene lost 4 bases and the J gene lost 6 bases, with 10 bases spanning the gap. There are 11 residues in the CDR3. CDR1 and CDR2 (germline): GTSNPN, SVGIG (reference sequence). TCRdb recomputed calls from the 5' RACE reads with MiXCR, one row per CDR3 protein. Of 300,000 to 400,000 distinct CDR3 sequences in the sample, around 9% were seen once. The sequenced material came from naive T cells sorted from blood. The rearrangement uses TRBV30 and TRBJ2-7, with a possible D match to TRBD1 (6 bases). The origin of this receptor is a woman in her fifties or sixties in good health. DNA for the CDR3: TGTGCCTGGATACAGGGCGTCGAGCAGTACTTC. Translated, it gives CAWIQGVEQYF.